The rows below give T cell receptor beta chains drawn from one sample of a study of PD-L1 blockade in urothelial cancer. Generated by immunoSEQ multiplex PCR, the TCRdb table keeps only in-frame clones and is missing some. The sample holds approximately 91,000 clones, around 78% seen once. Sample: PBMCs, taken around atezolizumab (anti-PD-L1) treatment. These receptor sequences come from a man between 65 and 80 years old with urothelial cancer. Each CDR3 is given with its conserved first and last residue. The order of the fields is clone size, V gene, CDR3 protein. Expanded clones get a size class; other rows say once, few or many, or leave the size out.

>.|TRBV10-3
CAISESTSTDTQYF
>.|TRBV2
CASRDRGGTDTQYF
>.|TRBV5-1
CASSSSGTANTEAFF
>.|TRBV5-6
CASSFRDSVVGSPLHF
>.|TRBV4-2
CASSQVRVSEQYF
>once|TRBV11-1
CASSLPGLAGNEQFF
>once|TRBV5-4
CASSPRTSGPEGTQYF
>.|TRBV2
CASSKSTDTQYF
>.|TRBV19
CASSRRDVHRGEQYF
>.|TRBV7-2
CASSLNSEGREQYF
>few|TRBV7-3
CASSPDSGVIYNEQFF
>.|TRBV5-4
CASSVGEQGYEQYF
>.|TRBV11-3
CASSLSGRGTDTQYF
>.|TRBV5-1
CASSLTYTSSGANVLTF
>once|TRBV5-6
CASSLDAQGVNEKLFF
>once|TRBV1
CTSSQPAEVVAGYEGAKNIQYF
>once|TRBV5-4
CASSLDSGSSDTQYF
>.|TRBV27
CAVNEFVPEQETQYF
>.|TRBV6-7
CASSYTGKNSRTIYF
>.|TRBV5-1
CASTETLGSYNEQFF
>.|TRBV4-1
CASSQARGQHDGYTF
>.|TRBV11-3
CASSTGGGSTEAFF
>.|TRBV2
CASKEGASSGYTF
>.|TRBV7-6
CASSSRGNTGELFF
>.|TRBV5-1
CASSSSGRGTNEQFF
>once|TRBV19
CASSWGPSSGNTIYF
>.|TRBV6-5
CASSYTPGNTIYF
>.|TRBV6-1
CASSGPGTGADQPQHF
>.|TRBV6-1
CASTRTGEAFF
>.|TRBV4-1
CASSQVQGAQETQYF
>.|TRBV6-1
CASSESPGQGAVYEQYF